This T cell receptor beta chain was observed in a study of blood T cell repertoires in COVID-19. Study-wide context: COVID-19 samples from acute and convalescent phases originated in the United States, Italy and Spain. PBMCs, B-cell-depleted T cells, or T cells were the source of the cDNA or gDNA that made up the material.

After removal of 7 bases from V and 5 bases from J, the junction contained 5 bases not matched to a gene. The CDR3 extends over 14 amino acids. Per the germline V gene, CDR1 is MNHEY and CDR2 is SVGAGI. The Seattle patients joined while their infection was active and were tracked longitudinally afterward. Per the authors' pipeline: Nucleated cell number was recorded as an estimate derived from reference gene primer amplification. This table comes from immunoSEQ multiplex PCR, and its TCRdb copy is limited to in-frame clones, with some not included. V and J calls and clone size follow that table, whereas D and trimming were derived from the DNA. The sample has approximately 110,000 clones; roughly 85% are singletons.

This TCR was recovered from a woman of 80 years or more with COVID-19, enrolled during active disease. Sequenced sample: peripheral blood. This chain joins TRBV6-5 and TRBJ1-5; 10 bases map to TRBD1. For the CDR3, the DNA is TGTGCCAGCACCGAGACAGGGGGCCATCAGCCCCAGCATTTT. Its translation is CASTETGGHQPQHF.